The present T cell receptor beta chain was sequenced within a study of beta chain features in type 1 diabetes. General study results and limits: Junctions at VDJ sites from type 1 diabetes patients had fewer insertions and more deletions. Shorter TCRB CDR3s, moderately but significantly so, were found in Type 1 diabetes patients in all four CD4+ subsets. Although PCR might favor shorter templates, it would do so equally in patients and controls.

Concerning this clone itself: What it binds is unknown.

CDR3 length: 14 residues. Germline CDR1 PRHDT, CDR2 FYEKMQ (reference sequence). The V end lost 6 bases, the J end lost 6 bases, and 12 bases lay between the germline ends. cDNA synthesis used the whole RNA isolate, giving expressed TCRB sequences. Sequencing of naive, central memory and regulatory T cell samples gave an average of about 3.7 million reads. This table comes from immunoSEQ multiplex PCR, and its TCRdb copy is limited to in-frame clones, with some not included. The table lists 150,000 or so clones, 63% of them singletons. Sorted populations all had greater than 95% purity. Sequenced material: naive CD4+ T cells from blood. The genes are TRBV13 and TRBJ1-6; tentative D call: TRBD1 (6 bases). The TCR originated in a man aged 30 to 45 with type 1 diabetes. In nucleotides, the CDR3 is TGTGCCAGCAGACTGCGACAGGTTAATTCACCCCTCCACTTT. Translating gives CASRLRQVNSPLHF.